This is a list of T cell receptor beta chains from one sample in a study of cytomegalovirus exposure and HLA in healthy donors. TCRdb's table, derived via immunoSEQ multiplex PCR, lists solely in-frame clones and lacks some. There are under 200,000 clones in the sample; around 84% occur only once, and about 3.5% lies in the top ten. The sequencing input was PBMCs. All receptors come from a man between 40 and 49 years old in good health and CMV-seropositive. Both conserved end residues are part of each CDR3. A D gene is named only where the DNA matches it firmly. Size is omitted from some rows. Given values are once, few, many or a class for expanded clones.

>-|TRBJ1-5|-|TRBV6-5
CASSERGPQHF
TGTGCCAGCAGTGAAAGGGGGCCCCAGCATTTT
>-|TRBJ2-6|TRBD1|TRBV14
CASSQWFEGTGTSGANVLTF
TGTGCCAGCAGCCAATGGTTTGAGGGGACAGGTACCTCTGGGGCCAACGTCCTGACTTTC
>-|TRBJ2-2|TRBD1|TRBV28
CASTPGTGAGELFF
TGTGCCAGCACACCCGGGACAGGAGCCGGGGAGCTGTTTTTT
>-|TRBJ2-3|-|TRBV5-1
CASSLGERTDTQYF
TGCGCCAGCAGCTTGGGTGAGCGCACAGATACGCAGTATTTT
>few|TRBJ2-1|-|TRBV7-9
CASSLSNEQFF
TGTGCCAGCAGCTTATCGAATGAGCAGTTCTTC
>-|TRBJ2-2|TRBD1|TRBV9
CASSVGQGWLNTGELFF
TGTGCCAGCAGCGTAGGACAGGGTTGGTTGAACACCGGGGAGCTGTTTTTT
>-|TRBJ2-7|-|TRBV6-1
CASRNPGHLSYEQYF
TGTGCCAGCAGAAACCCGGGACACCTCTCCTACGAGCAGTACTTC
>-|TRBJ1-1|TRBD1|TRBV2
CASSFGQGRDEAFF
TGTGCCAGCAGTTTTGGACAGGGAAGGGATGAAGCTTTCTTT
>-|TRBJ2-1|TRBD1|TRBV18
CASSQSPPGTGVYEQFF
TGTGCCAGCTCCCAAAGCCCCCCCGGGACAGGGGTATATGAGCAGTTCTTC
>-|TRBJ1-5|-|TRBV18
CASSPSGIRGNQPQHF
TGTGCCAGCTCACCCTCGGGTATCCGGGGCAATCAGCCCCAGCATTTT
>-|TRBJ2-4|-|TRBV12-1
CASRPPRDRVNIQYF
TGTGCCAGCAGACCCCCCCGGGACAGGGTGAACATTCAGTACTTC
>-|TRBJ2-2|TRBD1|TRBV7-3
CASSPQDRGNTGELFF
TGTGCCAGCAGCCCACAGGACAGGGGGAACACCGGGGAGCTGTTTTTT
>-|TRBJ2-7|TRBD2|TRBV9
CASSVGGFTTYEQYF
TGTGCCAGCAGCGTGGGAGGGTTTACCACCTACGAGCAGTACTTC
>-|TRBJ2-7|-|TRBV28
CASSSAPLLLESSYEQYF
TGTGCCAGCAGTTCTGCCCCCCTCCTACTAGAGAGCTCCTACGAGCAGTACTTC
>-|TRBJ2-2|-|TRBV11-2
CASSLFGTNTGELFF
TGTGCCAGCAGCTTGTTCGGGACTAACACCGGGGAGCTGTTTTTT
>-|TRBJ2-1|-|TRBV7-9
CASSTGLTQAHEQFF
TGTGCCAGCAGCACCGGACTTACGCAGGCCCATGAGCAGTTCTTC
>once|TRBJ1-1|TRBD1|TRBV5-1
CASSVGTANTEAFF
TGCGCCAGCAGCGTTGGGACAGCCAACACTGAAGCTTTCTTT
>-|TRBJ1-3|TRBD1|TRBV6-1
CASTPGQATHTIYF
TGTGCCAGCACCCCGGGACAGGCTACCCACACCATATATTTT
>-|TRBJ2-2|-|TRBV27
CASRPRTEGTGELFF
TGTGCCAGCAGGCCCCGGACAGAGGGCACCGGGGAGCTGTTTTTT
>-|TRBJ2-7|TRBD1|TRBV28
CASSSETGRWYEQYF
TGTGCCAGCAGTTCCGAGACAGGGCGGTGGTACGAGCAGTACTTC
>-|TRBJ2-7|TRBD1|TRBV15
CATSPETGGYEQYF
TGTGCCACCAGCCCCGAAACAGGGGGGTACGAGCAGTACTTC
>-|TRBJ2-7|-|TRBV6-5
CASSYRRERGLEQYF
TGTGCCAGCAGTTACAGGAGGGAACGGGGCCTCGAGCAGTACTTC
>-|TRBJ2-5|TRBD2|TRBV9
CASSPPAGVGETQYF
TGTGCCAGCAGCCCCCCAGCGGGAGTTGGCGAGACCCAGTACTTC
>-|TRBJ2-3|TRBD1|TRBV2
CASSELDRGGTDTQYF
TGTGCCAGCAGTGAATTAGACAGGGGAGGCACAGATACGCAGTATTTT
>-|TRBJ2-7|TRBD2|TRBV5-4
CASSSKNSGARYEQYF
TGTGCCAGCAGCTCAAAAAATAGCGGGGCACGTTACGAGCAGTACTTC
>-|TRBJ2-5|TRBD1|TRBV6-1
CASTRQGAKTQYF
TGTGCCAGCACCCGACAGGGGGCGAAGACCCAGTACTTC
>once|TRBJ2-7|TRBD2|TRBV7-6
CASSLGTSGTYEQYF
TGTGCCAGCAGCTTAGGAACTAGCGGGACATACGAGCAGTACTTC